This passage covers 29 T cell receptor beta chains from one sample sequenced in a study of identifying expanded T cells in peripheral blood. Libraries were prepared by immunoSEQ multiplex PCR; TCRdb keeps only in-frame clonotypes and omits some of them. This sample yields 80,000 or so clones, of which roughly 81% are seen a single time; around 18% belongs to the top ten. Input material: blood. Source of these receptors: a person aged 18-69 years in good health.

The chain joins TRBV21-1 to TRBJ1-4. TRBV21-1 is an annotated pseudogene. The length of the CDR3 is 17 residues. CDR3 bases: TGTGCCAGCAGCAAAGTCCTCGGGTTTGTAACTAATGAAAAACTGTTTTTT. Protein sequence: CASSKVLGFVTNEKLFF.

The table lists this clone with a count of one. V and J are TRBV4-3 and TRBJ2-2; 10 nucleotides match TRBD2. CDR3 size: 15 residues. Germline V gene data show CDR1 as LGHNA and CDR2 as YSLEER. The trim removed 0 bases at V and 14 bases at J, leaving 9 bases unmatched. Written as DNA, the CDR3 is TGCGCCAGCAGCCAAGATGCGGCTAGCGGGAGAAGCCTGTTTTTT. It is translated as CASSQDAASGRSLFF.

V gene TRBV7-8 combines with J gene TRBJ1-4; weak D call: TRBD1 (5 bases). Germline values: CDR1 SGHVS, CDR2 FQNEAQ. Trimming left V 6 bases short and J 6 bases short, with 23 bases between. The length of the CDR3 is 17 residues. In nucleotides, the CDR3 is TGTGCCAGCAGAGACAAGGGGAGGCGGGCGGGAGATGAAAAACTGTTTTTT. The encoded protein is CASRDKGRRAGDEKLFF.

The rearrangement joins TRBV28 to TRBJ1-4; D remains unclear. The CDR3 spans 12 residues. V was cut by 7 bases and J by 3 bases, with 6 bases left in between. Germline loops: CDR1 MDHEN, CDR2 SYDVKM. CDR3 in amino acids: CASKGPNEKLFF. CDR3 DNA sequence: TGTGCCAGCAAAGGTCCTAATGAAAAACTGTTTTTT.

V gene TRBV27 combines with J gene TRBJ2-2; D is possibly TRBD2 (6 bases). This CDR3 region has 13 residues. In germline, CDR1 is MNHEY, CDR2 SMNVEV (reference sequence). Trimming took 6 bases from V and 5 from J, leaving 10 bases between them. The CDR3 region is CASSRRETGELFF. In DNA, the CDR3 is TGTGCCAGCAGCCGGAGGGAAACCGGGGAGCTGTTTTTT.

The V and J genes are TRBV19 and TRBJ2-7, with TRBD2 matching over 10 bases. Trimming cost V 4 bases and J 1 base; bases outside gene matches: 7. CDR3 size: 16 residues. CDR1 LNHDA and CDR2 SQIVND come from the germline V gene (reference sequence). The CDR3 DNA reads as TGTGCCAGTAGTAGAAAAGAGACTAGCGGGTCCTACGAGCAGTACTTC. The encoded protein is CASSRKETSGSYEQYF.

The chain combines TRBV28 with TRBJ1-4, with 10 bases that match TRBD1. Germline CDR1 MDHEN, CDR2 SYDVKM. The CDR3 loop spans 12 amino acids. Trimming removed 10 bases from V and 7 bases from J; junction bases left unmatched: 3. CDR3: CATTGGGEKLFF. In nucleotides, the CDR3 is TGTGCCACGACAGGGGGCGGTGAAAAACTGTTTTTT.

In the case of this clone: This sample includes further DNA sequences coding for the same CDR3. The rearrangement uses TRBV30 and TRBJ2-3, with a weak D call TRBD2 (5 bases). Germline CDR1 reads GTSNPN; CDR2 reads SVGIG (reference sequence). The CDR3 runs 12 residues. V was shortened by 5 bases and J by 12 bases, with 18 bases between the two germline ends. Written as DNA, the CDR3 is TGTGCCTGGCGGACTGGACTCCCTACACAGTATTTT. Protein sequence: CAWRTGLPTQYF.

The chain joins TRBV28 to TRBJ1-5; the D gene is possibly TRBD1 (6 bases). Germline values: CDR1 MDHEN, CDR2 SYDVKM. The CDR3 is 13 residues long. V lost 4 bases and J lost 6, with 10 bases in between. CDR3 sequence (DNA): TGTGCCAGCAGTTCCGGGACAATTCAGCCCCAGCATTTT. This gives the protein CASSSGTIQPQHF.

The rearrangement uses TRBV5-1 and TRBJ2-3; D is possibly TRBD1 or TRBD2 (5 bases each). This CDR3 comprises 12 residues. The germline V gene encodes CDR1 SGHRS and CDR2 YFSETQ. V was trimmed by 9 bases and J by 0 bases, leaving 8 bases between them. Here the CDR3 reads CATRDSTDTQYF. In nucleotides, the CDR3 is TGCGCCACCAGGGACAGCACAGATACGCAGTATTTT.

In this sample, this clone turned up once. V gene TRBV4-2 combines with J gene TRBJ2-2, with D uncertain. CDR1 is LGHNA, CDR2 YNFKEQ, per germline. V was cut by 1 base and J by 1 base, with 1 base left in between. This CDR3 is built from 13 residues. The CDR3 here is CASSQGNTGELFF. The CDR3 region has the DNA TGTGCCAGCAGCCAAGGGAACACCGGGGAGCTGTTTTTT.

The chain uses TRBV5-4 and TRBJ1-2; 8 nucleotides match TRBD1. Germline-derived CDR1 and CDR2 are SGHNT and YYREEE (reference sequence). The CDR3 has 16 amino acids. V gave up 7 bases and J gave up 8 bases; unmatched junction bases: 19. CDR3 sequence reads: CASVTGGQGGPRGYTF. Here the CDR3 DNA reads TGTGCCAGCGTAACCGGTGGACAGGGCGGACCTAGAGGCTACACCTTC.

The chain carries TRBV19 and TRBJ2-1; a weak D match, TRBD1 (6 bases). Between the trimmed V and J ends, which lost 4 bases and 0 bases, there was a span of 7 bases. This CDR3 spans 14 amino acids. The germline gives CDR1 LNHDA, CDR2 SQIVND (reference sequence). Here the CDR3 reads CASSTDSSYNEQFF. The CDR3 DNA reads TGTGCCAGTAGTACGGACAGCTCCTACAATGAGCAGTTCTTC.

This clone was observed once. This chain uses TRBV10-3 with TRBJ2-1, with 7 nucleotides matching TRBD1. Germline values: CDR1 ENHRY, CDR2 SYGVKD. V trimming: 10 bases; J trimming: 6 bases; junction bases outside the gene matches: 6. This CDR3 has 12 amino acids. The CDR3 region is CASSDRANEQFF. The CDR3, as DNA: TGTGCCAGTTCCGACAGGGCCAATGAGCAGTTCTTC.

A word on this clone: Other DNA sequences in the sample encode the same CDR3. CDR3 bases: TGTGCCAGCTCACCTACCAATCAGCCCCAGCATTTT. The encoded protein is CASSPTNQPQHF. V and J are TRBV18 and TRBJ1-5, with unresolved D. The CDR3 length is 12 residues. CDR1 is KGHSH, CDR2 LQKENI, per germline. The V end lost 3 bases, the J end lost 3 bases, and 3 bases lay between the germline ends.

This chain joins TRBV29-1 and TRBJ2-3; TRBD1 matches 7 bases. Germline-derived CDR1 and CDR2 are SQVTM and ANQGSEA. With 7 bases clipped from V and 4 bases from J, the junction kept 5 bases outside the gene matches. This CDR3 is built from 12 residues. The CDR3 loop is CSAVRGPDTQYF. As DNA, the CDR3 is TGCAGCGCTGTAAGGGGGCCAGATACGCAGTATTTT.

This chain joins TRBV4-1 and TRBJ2-3; no clear D gene. The V end was cut by 0 bases, the J end by 0 bases, with 10 bases between. This CDR3 contains 16 residues. The germline CDR1 and CDR2 sequences are MGHRA and YSYEKL. In DNA form, the CDR3 reads TGCGCCAGCAGCCAAGAGTCGGCAGGTAGCACAGATACGCAGTATTTT. It translates to CASSQESAGSTDTQYF.

The chain is built from TRBV10-3 and TRBJ1-3; TRBD1 might be the D (5 bases). In germline, CDR1 is ENHRY, CDR2 SYGVKD. V was cut by 3 bases and J by 0 bases, with 9 bases left in between. The CDR3 extends over 15 amino acids. CDR3 in amino acids: CAISDGTASGNTIYF. CDR3 in DNA: TGTGCCATCAGTGACGGGACCGCCTCTGGAAACACCATATATTTT.

The CDR3 nucleotides read TGTGCCAGCAGTTACGGCGGGGAGCTGTTTTTT. Translated, it gives CASSYGGELFF. The chain uses TRBV6-5 and TRBJ2-2; D is unresolved. Trimming stripped 2 bases from V and 7 bases from J, with 2 bases between. The CDR3 length is 11 residues. The germline CDR1 and CDR2 sequences are MNHEY and SVGAGI.

This clone was counted only a few times. V is TRBV21-1 and J is TRBJ1-4. TRBV21-1 is an annotated pseudogene. CDR3 size: 14 residues. The CDR3 region is CASSKEATNEKLFF. The CDR3 DNA is TGTGCCAGCAGTAAAGAAGCAACTAATGAAAAACTGTTTTTT.

V is TRBV2 and J is TRBJ2-1, with TRBD1 matching 10 bases. J gave up 8 bases and V 9 bases, and 7 bases lay outside the gene matches. The CDR3 sequence is 13 residues long. CDR1 and CDR2 (germline): SNHLY, FYNNEI. The CDR3 region is CARGTGDFDEQFF. The CDR3 DNA follows: TGTGCCAGGGGGACAGGGGACTTCGATGAGCAGTTCTTC.

The CDR3, as DNA: TGTGCCAGCAGCGAAGGGACTAGCTCGGGGACCGGGGAGCTGTTTTTT. Amino acid sequence: CASSEGTSSGTGELFF. The chain couples TRBV9 to TRBJ2-2, with 9 bases lining up with TRBD2. Germline V CDR1 and CDR2: SGDLS, YYNGEE. The junction had 8 bases not matched to a gene; V was cut back by 3 bases and J by 5 bases. The CDR3 sequence is 16 residues long.

This clone was seen more than once but under ten times. The V gene is TRBV18, the J gene TRBJ2-5; TRBD1 or TRBD2 may be the D gene (5 bases each). Looked up from germline, CDR1 is KGHSH and CDR2 is LQKENI. V lost 6 bases and J lost 2, with 13 bases in between. The CDR3 covers 14 residues. This CDR3 is CASSGVTGQETQYF. CDR3 sequence (DNA): TGTGCCAGCTCGGGGGTGACGGGGCAAGAGACCCAGTACTTC.

The rearrangement links TRBV6-4 to TRBJ2-3, with 11 nucleotides matching TRBD2. This CDR3 region has 15 residues. Germline V gives CDR1 MRHNA, CDR2 SNTAGT. J gave up 4 bases and V 0 bases, and 0 bases lay outside the gene matches. The CDR3 here is CASSDSLAGADTQYF. In nucleotides, the CDR3 is TGTGCCAGCAGTGACTCACTAGCGGGAGCAGATACGCAGTATTTT.

The rearrangement uses TRBV28 and TRBJ1-4; possibly TRBD1 for D (5 bases). The CDR3 is 17 residues long. Deletions cut 8 bases from V and 4 bases from J, with 23 bases between. Germline CDR1 and CDR2: MDHEN and SYDVKM. CDR3 bases: TGTGCCAGCGGACGGGGGGACCCCGGACTAGATAATGAAAAACTGTTTTTT. Protein sequence: CASGRGDPGLDNEKLFF. The full variable domain, completed using reference TRBV28 and TRBJ1-4, is DVKVTQSSRYLVKRTGEKVFLECVQDMDHENMFWYRQDPGLGLRLIYFSYDVKMKEKGDIPEGYSVSREKKERFSLILESASTNQTSMYLCASGRGDPGLDNEKLFFGSGTQLSVL.

The rearrangement joins TRBV7-9 to TRBJ1-2, with TRBD1 matching 8 bases. The CDR3 loop spans 14 amino acids. Germline CDR1 reads SEHNR; CDR2 reads FQNEAQ (reference sequence). J gave up 3 bases and V 0 bases, and 0 bases lay outside the gene matches. The CDR3 DNA sequence: TGTGCCAGCAGCTTAGCGGGACAGGACTATGGCTACACCTTC. It yields the protein CASSLAGQDYGYTF.

The CDR3, as DNA: TGTGCCAGCAGTTACACACGACTAGCCTACGAGCAGTACTTC. Protein product: CASSYTRLAYEQYF. The chain carries TRBV6-6 and TRBJ2-7; TRBD2 might be the D (6 bases). Germline values: CDR1 MNHNY, CDR2 SVGAGI (reference sequence). Trimming left V 2 bases short and J 2 bases short, with 10 bases between. CDR3 size: 14 residues.

The V gene is TRBV25-1, the J gene TRBJ1-1; 7 nucleotides line up with TRBD1. Germline V gene data show CDR1 as MGHDK and CDR2 as SYGVNS. This CDR3 comprises 14 residues. The ends lost 5 bases at V and 4 bases at J; junction bases unmatched: 7. CDR3 protein: CASSRQGGGTEAFF. The CDR3 DNA follows: TGTGCCAGCAGTCGACAGGGCGGCGGCACTGAAGCTTTCTTT.

The sample holds many counts of this clone. The sample carries other DNA sequences with the same CDR3. V usage is TRBV4-2 and J usage is TRBJ1-1, with 7 nucleotides matching TRBD1. The CDR3 has 14 amino acids. Germline V CDR1 and CDR2: LGHNA, YNFKEQ. The V segment lost 1 base and the J segment 5 bases; nucleotides outside the gene matches: 4. The CDR3 region has the DNA TGTGCCAGCAGCCAAGGGACAGGTTTTACTGAAGCTTTCTTT. This codes for CASSQGTGFTEAFF.